The clone carrying this T cell receptor (beta chain) occurred once. These data come from a study of blood T cell repertoires in COVID-19. Here immunoSEQ multiplex PCR was the method, and the copy in TCRdb shows in-frame clones only, minus some. The sample lists some 58,000 clones; 80% to 90% were seen once. This receptor was taken from a human donor in a cohort sampled during active COVID-19. The material sequenced was peripheral blood.

CDR3: CASGARVLNTGELFF. The DNA for the CDR3 is TGTGCTAGTGGTGCCAGGGTCCTGAACACCGGGGAGCTGTTTTTT. The V and J genes are TRBV12-5 and TRBJ2-2, with a weak D call TRBD1 (5 bases). Trimming cost V 5 bases and J 1 base, with 11 bases left between them. From germline, CDR1 is LGHNT and CDR2 FRNRAP. CDR3 length: 15 amino acids.